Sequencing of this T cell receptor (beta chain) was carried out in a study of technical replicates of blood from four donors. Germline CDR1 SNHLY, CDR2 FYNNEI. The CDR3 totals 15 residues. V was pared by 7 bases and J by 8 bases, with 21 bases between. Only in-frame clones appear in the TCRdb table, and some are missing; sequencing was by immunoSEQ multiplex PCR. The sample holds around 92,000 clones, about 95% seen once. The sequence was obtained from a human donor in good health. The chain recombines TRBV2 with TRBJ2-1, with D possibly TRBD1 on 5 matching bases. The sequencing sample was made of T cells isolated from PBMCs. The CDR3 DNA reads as TGTGCCAGCACATTTTCCCGGCAGGGTGGTCATGAGCAGTTCTTC. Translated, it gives CASTFSRQGGHEQFF. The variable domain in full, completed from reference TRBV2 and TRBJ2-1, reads EPEVTQTPSHQVTQMGQEVILRCVPISNHLYFYWYRQILGQKVEFLVSFYNNEISEKSEIFDDQFSVERPDGSNFTLKIRSTKLEDSAMYFCASTFSRQGGHEQFFGPGTRLTVL.